Here is one T cell receptor (beta chain) with its context. What it recognizes is unknown. The CDR3 has 15 amino acids. The germline V gene has CDR1 SGHAT and CDR2 FQNNGV. J was trimmed by 2 bases and V by 4 bases; bases with no gene match: 4. One entry per CDR3 protein results from TCRdb running MiXCR on the reads. The sample lists roughly 920,000 distinct CDR3 sequences, approximately 31% occurring once. The data are from a study of T cell repertoires in cytomegalovirus infection. Study overall: CMV infection and matching HLA type were both indicated by public TCR beta signatures.

The J gene is TRBJ2-3, the V gene TRBV11-2; 9 bases agree with TRBD2. Sequences were derived from cultured CD8+ T cells from PBMCs, sampled from culture after CMV antigen stimulation. The sequence was collected from a human donor in good health (CMV status not recorded). Some clones in this sample may be carry-over from other donors' samples. CDR3 bases: TGTGCCAGCAGCTGGCGGGGGGGATACACAGATACGCAGTATTTT. Encoded protein: CASSWRGGYTDTQYF. Supplemented by reference TRBV11-2 and TRBJ2-3, the full variable domain reads EAGVAQSPRYKIIEKRQSVAFWCNPISGHATLYWYQQILGQGPKLLIQFQNNGVVDDSQLPKDRFSAERLKGVDSTLKIQPAKLEDSAVYLCASSWRGGYTDTQYFGPGTRLTVL.